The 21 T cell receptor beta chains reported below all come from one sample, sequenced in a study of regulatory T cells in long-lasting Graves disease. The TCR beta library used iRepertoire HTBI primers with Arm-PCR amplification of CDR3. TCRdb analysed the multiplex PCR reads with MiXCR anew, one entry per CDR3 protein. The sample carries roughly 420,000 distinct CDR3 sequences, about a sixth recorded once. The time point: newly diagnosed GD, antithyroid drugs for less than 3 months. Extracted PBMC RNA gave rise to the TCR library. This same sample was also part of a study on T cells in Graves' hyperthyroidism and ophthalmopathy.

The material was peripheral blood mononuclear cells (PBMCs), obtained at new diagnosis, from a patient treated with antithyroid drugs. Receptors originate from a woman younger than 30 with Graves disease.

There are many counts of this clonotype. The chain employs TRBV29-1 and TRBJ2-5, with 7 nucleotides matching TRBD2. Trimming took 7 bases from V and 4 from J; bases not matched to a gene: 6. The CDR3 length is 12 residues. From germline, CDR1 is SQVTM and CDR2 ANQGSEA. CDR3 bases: TGCAGCGAAAGACTAGCTGGAGAGACCCAGTACTTC. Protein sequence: CSERLAGETQYF. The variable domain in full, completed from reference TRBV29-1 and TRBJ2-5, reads SAVISQKPSRDICQRGTSLTIQCQVDSQVTMMFWYRQQPGQSLTLIATANQGSEATYESGFVIDKFPISRPNLTFSTLTVSNMSPEDSSIYLCSERLAGETQYFGPGTRLLVL.

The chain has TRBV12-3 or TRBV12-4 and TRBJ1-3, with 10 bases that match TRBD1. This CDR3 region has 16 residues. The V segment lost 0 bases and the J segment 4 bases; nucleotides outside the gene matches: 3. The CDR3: CASSLAGQGEGNTIYF. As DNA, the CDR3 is TGTGCCAGCAGTTTAGCCGGACAGGGGGAAGGAAACACCATATATTTT.

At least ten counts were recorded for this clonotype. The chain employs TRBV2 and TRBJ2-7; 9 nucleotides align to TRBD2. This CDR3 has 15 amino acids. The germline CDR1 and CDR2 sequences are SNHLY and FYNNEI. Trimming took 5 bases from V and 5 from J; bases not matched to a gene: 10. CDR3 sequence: CASSPRLAGIDEQYF. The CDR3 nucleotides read TGTGCCAGCAGTCCACGTCTAGCGGGAATCGACGAGCAGTACTTC.

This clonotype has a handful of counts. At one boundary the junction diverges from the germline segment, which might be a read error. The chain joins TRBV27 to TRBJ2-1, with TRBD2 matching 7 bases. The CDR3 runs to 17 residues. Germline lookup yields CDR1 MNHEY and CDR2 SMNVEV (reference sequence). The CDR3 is CASSPNLGGSYYNEQSF. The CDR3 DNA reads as TGTGCCAGCAGTCCCAACCTCGGGGGGAGTTACTACAATGAGCAGTCCTTC.

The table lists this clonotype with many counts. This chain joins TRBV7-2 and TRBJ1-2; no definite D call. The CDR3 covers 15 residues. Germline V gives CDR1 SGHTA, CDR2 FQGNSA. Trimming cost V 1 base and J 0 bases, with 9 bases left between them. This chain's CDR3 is CASSLVPSANYGYTF. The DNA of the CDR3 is TGTGCCAGCAGCTTAGTACCAAGTGCTAACTATGGCTACACCTTC.

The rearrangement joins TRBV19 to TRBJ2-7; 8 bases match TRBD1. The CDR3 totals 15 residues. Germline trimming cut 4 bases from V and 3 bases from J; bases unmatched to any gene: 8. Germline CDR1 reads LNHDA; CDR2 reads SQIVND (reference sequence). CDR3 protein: CASSTFGQGNYEQYF. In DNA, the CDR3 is TGTGCCAGTAGTACTTTCGGACAGGGAAACTACGAGCAGTACTTC.

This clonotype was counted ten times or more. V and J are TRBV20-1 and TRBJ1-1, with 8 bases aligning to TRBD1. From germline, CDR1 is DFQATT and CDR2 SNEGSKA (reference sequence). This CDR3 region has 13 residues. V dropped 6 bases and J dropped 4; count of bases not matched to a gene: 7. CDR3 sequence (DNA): TGCAGTGCCCCGGACAGGGCGGGCACTGAAGCTTTCTTT. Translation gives CSAPDRAGTEAFF.

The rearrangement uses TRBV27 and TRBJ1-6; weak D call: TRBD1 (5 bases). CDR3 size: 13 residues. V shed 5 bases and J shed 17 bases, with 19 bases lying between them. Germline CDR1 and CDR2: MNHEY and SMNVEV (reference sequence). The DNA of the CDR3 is TGTGCCAGCAGTAGGACCCCAGGGTTCTCGGTCCACTTT. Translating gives CASSRTPGFSVHF.

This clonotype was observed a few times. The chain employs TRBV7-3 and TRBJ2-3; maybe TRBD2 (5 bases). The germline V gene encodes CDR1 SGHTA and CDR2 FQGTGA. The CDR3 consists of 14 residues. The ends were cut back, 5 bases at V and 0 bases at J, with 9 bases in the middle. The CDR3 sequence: CASSLQRSTDTQYF. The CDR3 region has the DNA TGTGCCAGCAGCCTCCAGCGGAGCACAGATACGCAGTATTTT.

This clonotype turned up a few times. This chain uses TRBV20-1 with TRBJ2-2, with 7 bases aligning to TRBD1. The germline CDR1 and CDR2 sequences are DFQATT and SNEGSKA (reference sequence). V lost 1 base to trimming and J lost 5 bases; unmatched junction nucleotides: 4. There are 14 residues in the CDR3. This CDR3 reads CSARVGRGTGELFF. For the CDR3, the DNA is TGCAGTGCTAGAGTTGGCAGGGGGACCGGGGAGCTGTTTTTT.

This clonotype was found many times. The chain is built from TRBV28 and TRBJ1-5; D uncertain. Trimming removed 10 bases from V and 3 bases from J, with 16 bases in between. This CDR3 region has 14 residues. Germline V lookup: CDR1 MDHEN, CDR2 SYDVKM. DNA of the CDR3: TGTGCCACCGCTCCCCAGCATTTCAATCAGCCCCAGCATTTT. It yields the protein CATAPQHFNQPQHF.

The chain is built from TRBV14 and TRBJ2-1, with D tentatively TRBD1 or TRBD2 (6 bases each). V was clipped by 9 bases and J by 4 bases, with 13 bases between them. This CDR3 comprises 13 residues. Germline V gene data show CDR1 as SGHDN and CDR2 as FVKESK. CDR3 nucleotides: TGTGCCAGGGATACAGGGACTTACAATGAGCAGTTCTTC. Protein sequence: CARDTGTYNEQFF.

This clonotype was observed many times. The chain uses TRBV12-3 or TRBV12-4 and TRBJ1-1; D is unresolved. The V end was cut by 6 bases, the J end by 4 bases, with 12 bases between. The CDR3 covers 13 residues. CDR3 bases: TGTGCCAGCAGACCCACAGCATTCACTGAAGCTTTCTTT. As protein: CASRPTAFTEAFF.

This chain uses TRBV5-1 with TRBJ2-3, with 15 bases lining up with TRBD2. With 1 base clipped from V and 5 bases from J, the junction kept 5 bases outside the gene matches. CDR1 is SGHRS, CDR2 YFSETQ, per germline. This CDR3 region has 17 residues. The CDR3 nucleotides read TGCGCCAGCAGCTTGCTGGGACTAGCGGGAGGAGGAGATACGCAGTATTTT. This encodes CASSLLGLAGGGDTQYF.

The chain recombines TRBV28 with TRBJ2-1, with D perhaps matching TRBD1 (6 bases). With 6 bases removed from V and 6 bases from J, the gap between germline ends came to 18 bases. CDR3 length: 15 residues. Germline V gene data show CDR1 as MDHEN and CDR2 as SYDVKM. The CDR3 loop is CASSQGHSALNEQFF. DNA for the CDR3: TGTGCCAGCAGCCAGGGACACTCCGCGCTCAATGAGCAGTTCTTC.

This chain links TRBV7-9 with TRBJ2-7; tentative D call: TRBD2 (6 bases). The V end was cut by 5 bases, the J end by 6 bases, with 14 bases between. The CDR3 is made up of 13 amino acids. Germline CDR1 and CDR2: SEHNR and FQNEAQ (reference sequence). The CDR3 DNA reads TGTGCCAGCAGCCCGCGGGGAGGAACCGAGCAGTACTTC. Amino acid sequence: CASSPRGGTEQYF.

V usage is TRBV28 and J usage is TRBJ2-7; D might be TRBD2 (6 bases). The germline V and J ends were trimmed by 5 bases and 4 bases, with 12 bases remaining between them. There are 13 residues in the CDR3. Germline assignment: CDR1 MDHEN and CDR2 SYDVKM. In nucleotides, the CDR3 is TGTGCCAGCAGTATGGTCGGGAGATACGAGCAGTACTTC. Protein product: CASSMVGRYEQYF.

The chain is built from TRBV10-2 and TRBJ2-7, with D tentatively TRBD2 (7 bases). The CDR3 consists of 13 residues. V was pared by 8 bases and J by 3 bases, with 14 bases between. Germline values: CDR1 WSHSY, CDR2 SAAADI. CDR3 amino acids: CASGGAGNYEQYF. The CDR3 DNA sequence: TGCGCCAGCGGGGGGGCGGGGAACTACGAGCAGTACTTC.

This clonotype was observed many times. The CDR3 loop is CAWSPGQGAQPQHF. DNA of the CDR3: TGTGCCTGGAGTCCTGGACAGGGGGCCCAGCCCCAGCATTTT. This sequence joins TRBV30 and TRBJ1-5, with 11 nucleotides matching TRBD1. Germline V gives CDR1 GTSNPN, CDR2 SVGIG (reference sequence). The CDR3 loop spans 14 amino acids. The V gene end was trimmed by 2 bases and the J gene end by 7 bases; junction bases not matched to a gene: 4. Full variable domain (remainder filled in from reference TRBV30 and TRBJ1-5): SQTIHQWPATLVQPVGSPLSLECTVEGTSNPNLYWYRQAAGRGLQLLFYSVGIGQISSEVPQNLSASRPQDRQFILSSKKLLLSDSGFYLCAWSPGQGAQPQHFGDGTRLSIL.

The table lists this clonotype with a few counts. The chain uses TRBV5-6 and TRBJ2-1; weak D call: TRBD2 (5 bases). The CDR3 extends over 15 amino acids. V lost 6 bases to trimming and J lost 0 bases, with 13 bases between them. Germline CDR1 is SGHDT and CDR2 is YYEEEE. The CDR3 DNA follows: TGTGCCAGCATCAAAAACGGAGGCTCCTACAATGAGCAGTTCTTC. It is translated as CASIKNGGSYNEQFF.

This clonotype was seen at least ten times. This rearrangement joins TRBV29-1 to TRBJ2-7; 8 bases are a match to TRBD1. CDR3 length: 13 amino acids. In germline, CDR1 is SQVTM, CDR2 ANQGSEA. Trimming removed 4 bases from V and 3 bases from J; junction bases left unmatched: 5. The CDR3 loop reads CSVGDRRYYEQYF. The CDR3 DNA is TGCAGCGTTGGGGACAGGCGTTACTACGAGCAGTACTTC.